Below, 5 T cell receptor beta chains from the same sample are listed, as sequenced in a study of Ad26.COV2.S vaccination and SARS-CoV-2 variants. Treatment described: 15 to 20 received Ad26.COV2.S at low or high dose, single or two shots; several received placebo; per-sample allocation not given. Vaccine and placebo recipients were sampled on day 63 after the first injection. Sequencing was performed with immunoSEQ multiplex PCR; in TCRdb, only in-frame clones are kept and a portion is missing. The sample records hundreds of thousands of clones, roughly 84% being singletons. The sample was peripheral blood, taken in a trial of Ad26.COV2.S vaccine versus placebo. Receptor source: a person between 18 and 59 years old who received the Ad26.COV2.S COVID-19 vaccine or a placebo.

The chain has TRBV15 and TRBJ1-5; D might be TRBD1 (5 bases). There are 15 residues in the CDR3. The V end was cut by 2 bases, the J end by 5 bases, with 13 bases between. Looked up from germline, CDR1 is LNHNV and CDR2 is YYDKDF (reference sequence). The CDR3 sequence is CATSRIRGDHQPQHF. The CDR3 DNA reads TGTGCCACCAGCAGAATCCGGGGCGATCATCAGCCCCAGCATTTT.

The chain links TRBV19 to TRBJ1-2, with a tentative D call TRBD1 (5 bases). The CDR3 is 12 amino acids. The V and J ends lost 5 bases and 8 bases respectively, with 12 bases between them. Germline values: CDR1 LNHDA, CDR2 SQIVND (reference sequence). The CDR3 region has the DNA TGTGCCAGTAGTCTAGGGGCGCAGGGCTACACCTTC. Its protein product is CASSLGAQGYTF.

CDR3 nucleotide sequence: TGTGCCAGCAGCCCGCGGACAGGGTGGAGCACTGAAGCTTTCTTT. The encoded protein is CASSPRTGWSTEAFF. This chain joins TRBV21-1 and TRBJ1-1; the D segment call TRBD1 is taken from the table without a DNA check. TRBV21-1 corresponds to a pseudogene. This CDR3 contains 15 residues.

This CDR3 is CASSYPGAGPVNEQFF. The CDR3 DNA reads as TGTGCCAGCAGTTACCCAGGAGCGGGGCCCGTCAATGAGCAGTTCTTC. This chain connects TRBV6-6 to TRBJ2-1; 7 bases line up with TRBD2. The germline CDR1 and CDR2 sequences are MNHNY and SVGAGI (reference sequence). The CDR3 runs 16 residues. Trimming cost V 2 bases and J 6 bases; bases outside gene matches: 10.

The chain uses TRBV18 and TRBJ2-1, with D possibly called TRBD1 or TRBD2 (7 bases each). Germline V lookup: CDR1 KGHSH, CDR2 LQKENI. V lost 2 bases and J 7 bases, leaving 12 bases between the germline ends. The CDR3 sequence is 14 residues long. CDR3 nucleotides: TGTGCCAGCTCACCAAACAGGGGAGGGAATGAGCAGTTCTTC. Its translation is CASSPNRGGNEQFF.